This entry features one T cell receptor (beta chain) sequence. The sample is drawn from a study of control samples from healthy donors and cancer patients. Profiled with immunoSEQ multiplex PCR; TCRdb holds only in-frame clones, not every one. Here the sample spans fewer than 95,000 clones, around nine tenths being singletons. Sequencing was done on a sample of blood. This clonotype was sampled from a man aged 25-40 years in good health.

The CDR3 DNA reads TGTGCCACCAGGGGACAGGGGTTTACTGAAGCTTTCTTT. Its protein is CATRGQGFTEAFF. V is TRBV24-1 and J is TRBJ1-1, with 10 bases that match TRBD1. The CDR3 spans 13 residues. The trim removed 7 bases at V and 5 bases at J, leaving 3 bases unmatched. CDR1 and CDR2 from the germline V gene are KGHDR and SFDVKD.